Sequencing of this T cell receptor beta chain was carried out in a study of cytomegalovirus exposure and HLA in healthy donors. Broader study findings: The finding came from a later analysis; first-cohort TCR clusters tended to co-occur in the 110 or so validation repertoires. Listed as cytomegalovirus-associated were 150 or so TCR beta chains.

The assay was immunoSEQ multiplex PCR, and TCRdb's table has in-frame clones only and misses some. Seen here are about 120,000 clones, around 87% observed once, and the top ten hold more than 5%. From the approximately 110-subject validation cohort, which was separate from the roughly 630-subject first cohort, the donors were drawn. This clone was detected only once. Its antigen is not identified. This CDR3 comprises 14 residues. V gave up 2 bases and J gave up 4 bases, with 12 bases separating them. Per the germline V gene, CDR1 is SGHDT and CDR2 is YYEEEE. The V and J genes are TRBV5-6 and TRBJ2-5; the D is unclear. The clonotype originates from a woman aged 18 to 35 in good health and CMV-seropositive. Input material: PBMCs. CDR3 region: CASSFNDFGETQYF. The CDR3 DNA reads TGTGCCAGCAGCTTTAACGACTTTGGAGAGACCCAGTACTTC. Full variable domain (missing parts from reference TRBV5-6 and TRBJ2-5): DAGVTQSPTHLIKTRGQQVTLRCSPKSGHDTVSWYQQALGQGPQFIFQYYEEEERQRGNFPDRFSGHQFPNYSSELNVNALLLGDSALYLCASSFNDFGETQYFGPGTRLLVL.